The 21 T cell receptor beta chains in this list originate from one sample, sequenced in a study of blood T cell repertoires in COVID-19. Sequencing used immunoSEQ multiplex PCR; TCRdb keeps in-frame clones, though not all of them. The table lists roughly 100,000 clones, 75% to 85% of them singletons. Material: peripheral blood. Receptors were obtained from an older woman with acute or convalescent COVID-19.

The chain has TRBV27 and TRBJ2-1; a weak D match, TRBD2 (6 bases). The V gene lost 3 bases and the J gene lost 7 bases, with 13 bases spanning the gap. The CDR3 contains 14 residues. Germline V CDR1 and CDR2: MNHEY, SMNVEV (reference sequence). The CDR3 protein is CASSFGRVLNEQFF. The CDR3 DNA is TGTGCCAGCAGTTTCGGGAGAGTCCTTAATGAGCAGTTCTTC.

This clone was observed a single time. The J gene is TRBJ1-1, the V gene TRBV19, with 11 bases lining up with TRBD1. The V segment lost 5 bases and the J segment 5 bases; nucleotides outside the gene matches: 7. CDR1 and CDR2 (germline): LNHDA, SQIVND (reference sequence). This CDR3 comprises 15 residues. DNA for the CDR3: TGTGCCAGTAGTCCCCGGACAGGGGGCCAAACTGAAGCTTTCTTT. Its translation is CASSPRTGGQTEAFF.

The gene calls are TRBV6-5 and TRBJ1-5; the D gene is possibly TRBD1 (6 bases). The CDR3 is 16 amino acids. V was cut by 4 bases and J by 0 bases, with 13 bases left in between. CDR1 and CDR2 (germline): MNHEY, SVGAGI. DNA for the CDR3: TGTGCCAGCAGTTGGACAGAGACCCTTAGCAATCAGCCCCAGCATTTT. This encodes CASSWTETLSNQPQHF.

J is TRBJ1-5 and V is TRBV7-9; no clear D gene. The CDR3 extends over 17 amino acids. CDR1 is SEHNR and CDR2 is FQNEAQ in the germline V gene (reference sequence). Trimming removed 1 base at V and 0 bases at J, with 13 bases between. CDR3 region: CASSLGGPHYSNQPQHF. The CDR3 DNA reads TGTGCCAGCAGCTTAGGAGGGCCCCATTATAGCAATCAGCCCCAGCATTTT.

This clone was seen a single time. CDR3 bases: TGTGCCATCAGTGGGCTAGAGTTCTATGGCTACACCTTC. Its translation: CAISGLEFYGYTF. The chain uses TRBV10-3 and TRBJ1-2; D is unclear. CDR1 and CDR2 (germline): ENHRY, SYGVKD. Trimming took 4 bases from V and 4 from J, leaving 10 bases between them. The CDR3 extends over 13 amino acids.

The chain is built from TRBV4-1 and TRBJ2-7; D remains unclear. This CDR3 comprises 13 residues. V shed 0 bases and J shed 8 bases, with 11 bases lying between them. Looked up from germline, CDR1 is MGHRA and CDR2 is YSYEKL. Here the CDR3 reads CASSQERGLKQYF. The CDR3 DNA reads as TGCGCCAGCAGCCAAGAGAGAGGTTTGAAGCAGTACTTC.

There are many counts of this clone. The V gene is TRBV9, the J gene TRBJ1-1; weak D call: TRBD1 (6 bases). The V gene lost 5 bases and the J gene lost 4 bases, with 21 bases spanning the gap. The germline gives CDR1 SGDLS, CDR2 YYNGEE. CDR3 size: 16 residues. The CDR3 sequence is CASSAPRQGFTTEAFF. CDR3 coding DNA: TGTGCCAGCAGTGCCCCAAGGCAGGGGTTTACCACTGAAGCTTTCTTT.

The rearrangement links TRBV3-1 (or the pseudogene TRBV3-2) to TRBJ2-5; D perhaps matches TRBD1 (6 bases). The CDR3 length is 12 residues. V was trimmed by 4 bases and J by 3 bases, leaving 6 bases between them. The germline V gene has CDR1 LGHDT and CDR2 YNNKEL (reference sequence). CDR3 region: CASSRDKETQYF. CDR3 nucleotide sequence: TGTGCCAGCAGCCGGGACAAAGAGACCCAGTACTTC.

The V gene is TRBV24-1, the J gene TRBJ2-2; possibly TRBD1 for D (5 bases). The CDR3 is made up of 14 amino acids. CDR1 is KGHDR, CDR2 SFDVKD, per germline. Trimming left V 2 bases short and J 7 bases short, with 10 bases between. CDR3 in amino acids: CATSDSRDVGELFF. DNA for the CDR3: TGTGCCACCAGTGATTCCAGGGATGTCGGGGAGCTGTTTTTT.

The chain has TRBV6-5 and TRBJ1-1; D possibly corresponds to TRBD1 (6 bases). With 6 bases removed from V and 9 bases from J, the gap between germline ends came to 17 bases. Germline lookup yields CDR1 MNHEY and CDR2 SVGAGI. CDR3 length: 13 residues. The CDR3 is CASSQLVGTQAFF. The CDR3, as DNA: TGTGCCAGCAGCCAACTCGTCGGGACACAAGCTTTCTTT.

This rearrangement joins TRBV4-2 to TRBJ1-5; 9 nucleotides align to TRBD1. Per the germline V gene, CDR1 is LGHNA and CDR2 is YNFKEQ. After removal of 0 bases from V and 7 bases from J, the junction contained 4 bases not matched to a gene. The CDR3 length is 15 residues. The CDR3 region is CASSQDGDRDQPQHF. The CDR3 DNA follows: TGTGCCAGCAGCCAAGATGGGGACAGGGACCAGCCCCAGCATTTT.

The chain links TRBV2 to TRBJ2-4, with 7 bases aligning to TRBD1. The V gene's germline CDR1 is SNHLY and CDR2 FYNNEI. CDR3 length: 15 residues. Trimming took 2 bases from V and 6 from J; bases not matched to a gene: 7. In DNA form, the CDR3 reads TGTGCCAGCAGTGAAAGGGGACAGTGGGGAAACATTCAGTACTTC. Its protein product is CASSERGQWGNIQYF.

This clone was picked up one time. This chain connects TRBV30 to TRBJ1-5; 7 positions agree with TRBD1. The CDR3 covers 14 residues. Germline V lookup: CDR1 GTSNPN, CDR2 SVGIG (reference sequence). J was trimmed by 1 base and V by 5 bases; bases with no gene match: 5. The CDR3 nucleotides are TGTGCCTGGGACAGGGCAGGGAGCAATCAGCCCCAGCATTTT. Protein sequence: CAWDRAGSNQPQHF.

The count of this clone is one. The DNA for the CDR3 is TGTGCCTGGAGGAGTGTTGCCACCGGGGAGCTGTTTTTT. Protein sequence: CAWRSVATGELFF. The chain links TRBV30 to TRBJ2-2, with unresolved D. Germline assignment: CDR1 GTSNPN and CDR2 SVGIG (reference sequence). Trimming took 3 bases from V and 4 from J, leaving 9 bases between them. The CDR3 has 13 residues. The full variable domain, its missing parts supplied by reference TRBV30 and TRBJ2-2, is SQTIHQWPATLVQPVGSPLSLECTVEGTSNPNLYWYRQAAGRGLQLLFYSVGIGQISSEVPQNLSASRPQDRQFILSSKKLLLSDSGFYLCAWRSVATGELFFGEGSRLTVL.

The CDR3 reads CASSFTVNNEQFF. CDR3 sequence (DNA): TGTGCCAGCAGTTTCACGGTCAACAATGAGCAGTTCTTC. The chain couples TRBV28 to TRBJ2-1; D gene uncertain. The V and J ends lost 3 bases and 5 bases respectively, with 8 bases between them. Germline CDR1 is MDHEN and CDR2 is SYDVKM. The CDR3 length is 13 residues.

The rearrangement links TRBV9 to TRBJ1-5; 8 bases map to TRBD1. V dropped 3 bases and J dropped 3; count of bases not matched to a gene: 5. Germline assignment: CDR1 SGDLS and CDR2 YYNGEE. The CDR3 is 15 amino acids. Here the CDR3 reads CASSAQTGVNQPQHF. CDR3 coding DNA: TGTGCCAGCAGCGCCCAGACAGGGGTCAATCAGCCCCAGCATTTT.

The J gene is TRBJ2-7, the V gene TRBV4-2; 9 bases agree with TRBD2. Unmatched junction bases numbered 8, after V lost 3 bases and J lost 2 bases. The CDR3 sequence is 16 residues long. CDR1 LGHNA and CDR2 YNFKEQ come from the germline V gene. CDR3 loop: CASSHWASGNAYEQYF. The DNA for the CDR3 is TGTGCCAGCAGCCATTGGGCTAGCGGGAATGCCTACGAGCAGTACTTC.

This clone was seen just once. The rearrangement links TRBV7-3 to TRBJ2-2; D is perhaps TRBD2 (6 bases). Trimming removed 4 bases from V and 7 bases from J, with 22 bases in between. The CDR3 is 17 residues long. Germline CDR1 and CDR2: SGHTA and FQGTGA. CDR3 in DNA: TGTGCCAGCAGCTCAAAGGGCGGGATCGGCGGTGGCGGGGAGCTGTTTTTT. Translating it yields CASSSKGGIGGGGELFF.

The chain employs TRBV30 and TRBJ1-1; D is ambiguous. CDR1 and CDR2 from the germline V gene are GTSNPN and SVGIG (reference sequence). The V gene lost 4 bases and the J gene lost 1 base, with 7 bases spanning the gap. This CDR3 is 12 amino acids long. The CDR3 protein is CAWTSSNTEAFF. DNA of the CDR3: TGTGCCTGGACTTCGTCGAACACTGAAGCTTTCTTT.

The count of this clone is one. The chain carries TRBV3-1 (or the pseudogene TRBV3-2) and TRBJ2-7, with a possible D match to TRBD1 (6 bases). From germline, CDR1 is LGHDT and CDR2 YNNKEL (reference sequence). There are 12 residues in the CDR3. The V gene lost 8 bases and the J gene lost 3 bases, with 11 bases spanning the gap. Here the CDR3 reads CASGGRVYEQYF. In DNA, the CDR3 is TGTGCCAGCGGGGGCAGGGTCTACGAGCAGTACTTC.

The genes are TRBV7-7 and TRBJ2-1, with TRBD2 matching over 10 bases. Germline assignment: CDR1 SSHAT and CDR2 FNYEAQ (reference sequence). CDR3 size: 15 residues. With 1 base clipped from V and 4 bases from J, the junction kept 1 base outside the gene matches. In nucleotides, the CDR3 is TGTGCCAGCAGCTTAGGAGCGGGGGGGTACAATGAGCAGTTCTTC. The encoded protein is CASSLGAGGYNEQFF.